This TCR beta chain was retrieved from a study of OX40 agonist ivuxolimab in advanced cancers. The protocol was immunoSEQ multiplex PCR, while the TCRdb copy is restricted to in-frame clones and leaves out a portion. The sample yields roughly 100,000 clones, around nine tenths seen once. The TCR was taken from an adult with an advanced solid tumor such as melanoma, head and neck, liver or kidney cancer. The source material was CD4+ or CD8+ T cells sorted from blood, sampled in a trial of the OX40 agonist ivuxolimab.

This chain's CDR3 is CASSSTGSGNTIYF. Here the CDR3 DNA reads TGTGCCAGCAGCTCGACCGGCTCTGGAAACACCATATATTTT. The rearrangement uses TRBV11-3 and TRBJ1-3; no clear D. This CDR3 is 14 amino acids long. V lost 4 bases and J 0 bases, leaving 7 bases between the germline ends. The germline CDR1 and CDR2 sequences are SGHNT and YENEEA.